These T cell receptor beta chains were read from a single sample in a study of cytomegalovirus exposure and HLA in healthy donors. TCRdb's copy holds only in-frame clones and misses some; the assay was immunoSEQ multiplex PCR. The sample holds around 150,000 clones; roughly 80% are singletons and the top ten take approximately 3.6%. The sample comprised PBMCs. The receptor set was obtained from a male donor in good health and CMV-seronegative. CDR3s include the opening cysteine and the closing phenylalanine or tryptophan. A D gene is named only where the DNA matches it firmly. Not all rows give a size; the values are once, few, many and, for expanded clones, a class.

D gene: -
clone size: few
J gene: TRBJ2-1
V gene: TRBV7-2
CDR3 protein: CASSGTGSFYNEQFF
CDR3 DNA: TGTGCCAGCAGCGGAACAGGGTCCTTCTACAATGAGCAGTTCTTC

D gene: TRBD1
clone size: -
J gene: TRBJ2-7
V gene: TRBV28
CDR3 protein: CASTNSRTGSSYEQYF
CDR3 DNA: TGTGCCAGCACCAATTCAAGGACAGGAAGCTCCTACGAGCAGTACTTC

D gene: TRBD1
clone size: -
J gene: TRBJ2-2
V gene: TRBV6-5
CDR3 protein: CASTPGQGELFF
CDR3 DNA: TGTGCCAGCACCCCGGGACAGGGTGAGCTGTTTTTT

D gene: -
clone size: -
J gene: TRBJ2-7
V gene: TRBV9
CDR3 protein: CASSVGQGAAEQYF
CDR3 DNA: TGTGCCAGCAGCGTAGGGCAAGGGGCAGCCGAGCAGTACTTC

D gene: -
clone size: -
J gene: TRBJ2-5
V gene: TRBV19
CDR3 protein: CASSIPQAQETQYF
CDR3 DNA: TGTGCCAGTAGTATTCCCCAGGCCCAAGAGACCCAGTACTTC

D gene: -
clone size: -
J gene: TRBJ1-6
V gene: TRBV7-2
CDR3 protein: CASSLALLRQYNSPLHF
CDR3 DNA: TGTGCCAGCAGCTTAGCGCTACTGAGGCAGTATAATTCACCCCTCCACTTT

D gene: TRBD1
clone size: -
J gene: TRBJ2-3
V gene: TRBV5-1
CDR3 protein: CASSFDRGSTDTQYF
CDR3 DNA: TGCGCCAGCAGCTTTGACAGGGGTAGCACAGATACGCAGTATTTT

D gene: -
clone size: -
J gene: TRBJ1-2
V gene: TRBV4-3
CDR3 protein: CASSQERGYGYTF
CDR3 DNA: TGCGCCAGCAGCCAAGAACGGGGCTATGGCTACACCTTC

D gene: -
clone size: -
J gene: TRBJ2-1
V gene: TRBV7-9
CDR3 protein: CASSFLGGEQFF
CDR3 DNA: TGTGCCAGCAGCTTCTTGGGGGGAGAGCAGTTCTTC

D gene: -
clone size: -
J gene: TRBJ2-3
V gene: TRBV13
CDR3 protein: CASSLGEGTDTQYF
CDR3 DNA: TGTGCCAGCAGCTTAGGAGAGGGAACAGATACGCAGTATTTT

D gene: TRBD1
clone size: -
J gene: TRBJ2-3
V gene: TRBV5-1
CDR3 protein: CASSPGQGVYDTQYF
CDR3 DNA: TGCGCCAGCAGCCCGGGACAGGGTGTCTATGATACGCAGTATTTT

D gene: TRBD2
clone size: -
J gene: TRBJ2-1
V gene: TRBV18
CDR3 protein: CASSPELAGEQFF
CDR3 DNA: TGTGCCAGCTCACCAGAGCTAGCGGGTGAGCAGTTCTTC

D gene: TRBD2
clone size: -
J gene: TRBJ2-3
V gene: TRBV27
CDR3 protein: CASSSGLAGTDTQYF
CDR3 DNA: TGTGCCAGCAGTTCCGGTCTAGCGGGCACAGATACGCAGTATTTT

D gene: -
clone size: few
J gene: TRBJ1-2
V gene: TRBV30
CDR3 protein: CAVDRIYGYTF
CDR3 DNA: TGTGCCGTGGACAGAATCTATGGCTACACCTTC

D gene: -
clone size: -
J gene: TRBJ1-1
V gene: TRBV28
CDR3 protein: CASSVTGRPEAFF
CDR3 DNA: TGTGCCAGCAGTGTCACAGGAAGACCTGAAGCTTTCTTT

D gene: TRBD2
clone size: -
J gene: TRBJ2-1
V gene: TRBV10-3
CDR3 protein: CAISESVGASGRTGNEQFF
CDR3 DNA: TGTGCCATCAGTGAGTCGGTCGGGGCTAGCGGGAGGACGGGGAATGAGCAGTTCTTC

D gene: -
clone size: -
J gene: TRBJ1-1
V gene: TRBV4-1
CDR3 protein: CASSLATGTVAAFF
CDR3 DNA: TGCGCCAGCAGTCTTGCTACAGGGACCGTTGCAGCTTTCTTT

D gene: TRBD1
clone size: -
J gene: TRBJ1-2
V gene: TRBV9
CDR3 protein: CASSVTGAGGYTF
CDR3 DNA: TGTGCCAGCAGCGTAACAGGGGCGGGCGGCTACACCTTC

D gene: TRBD2
clone size: -
J gene: TRBJ2-5
V gene: TRBV5-4
CDR3 protein: CASSVWTSDQETQYF
CDR3 DNA: TGTGCCAGCAGCGTCTGGACTAGCGACCAAGAGACCCAGTACTTC

D gene: -
clone size: once
J gene: TRBJ1-1
V gene: TRBV19
CDR3 protein: CASSTQGMTEAFF
CDR3 DNA: TGTGCCAGTAGTACGCAGGGGATGACTGAAGCTTTCTTT

D gene: TRBD2
clone size: -
J gene: TRBJ2-1
V gene: TRBV4-3
CDR3 protein: CASSQDNAGVWLAGECNEQFF
CDR3 DNA: TGCGCCAGCAGCCAAGATAACGCAGGGGTTTGGTTAGCGGGAGAATGCAATGAGCAGTTCTTC

D gene: -
clone size: -
J gene: TRBJ2-7
V gene: TRBV29-1
CDR3 protein: CSVEVGQTTYEQYF
CDR3 DNA: TGCAGCGTTGAAGTTGGGCAGACCACCTACGAGCAGTACTTC

D gene: TRBD1
clone size: -
J gene: TRBJ1-4
V gene: TRBV7-9
CDR3 protein: CSNSPGSLRQGALGEKLFF
CDR3 DNA: TGTTCCAACAGCCCAGGGTCGTTGCGGCAGGGGGCTCTAGGTGAAAAACTGTTTTTT

D gene: TRBD2
clone size: once
J gene: TRBJ2-7
V gene: TRBV5-1
CDR3 protein: CASSLEPGGANEQYF
CDR3 DNA: TGCGCCAGCAGCTTGGAACCCGGGGGGGCCAACGAGCAGTACTTC

D gene: -
clone size: few
J gene: TRBJ2-1
V gene: TRBV25-1
CDR3 protein: CASSEKDKSYNEQFF
CDR3 DNA: TGTGCCAGCAGTGAGAAGGACAAGTCCTACAATGAGCAGTTCTTC

D gene: -
clone size: -
J gene: TRBJ2-7
V gene: TRBV27
CDR3 protein: CASSPARGRSYEQYF
CDR3 DNA: TGTGCCAGCAGTCCCGCAAGGGGTCGGTCCTACGAGCAGTACTTC

D gene: TRBD2
clone size: -
J gene: TRBJ2-5
V gene: TRBV2
CDR3 protein: CASSDGLRTGGETQYF
CDR3 DNA: TGTGCCAGCAGTGATGGTTTGCGGACGGGAGGAGAGACCCAGTACTTC

D gene: TRBD1
clone size: -
J gene: TRBJ1-5
V gene: TRBV7-9
CDR3 protein: CSSSLDRANQPQHF
CDR3 DNA: TGTTCCAGCAGCCTAGACAGGGCGAATCAGCCCCAGCATTTT

D gene: TRBD1
clone size: -
J gene: TRBJ1-2
V gene: TRBV7-9
CDR3 protein: CASSGQDYGYTF
CDR3 DNA: TGTGCCAGCAGTGGACAGGACTATGGCTACACCTTC

D gene: -
clone size: -
J gene: TRBJ1-2
V gene: TRBV19
CDR3 protein: CASSLATHYGYTF
CDR3 DNA: TGTGCCAGTAGTTTGGCAACGCATTATGGCTACACCTTC

D gene: TRBD1
clone size: -
J gene: TRBJ2-2
V gene: TRBV19
CDR3 protein: CASSAAGGSDGELFF
CDR3 DNA: TGTGCCAGTAGTGCCGCAGGGGGCAGCGACGGGGAGCTGTTTTTT

D gene: TRBD2
clone size: few
J gene: TRBJ2-1
V gene: TRBV7-8
CDR3 protein: CASSIGLAGVNEQFF
CDR3 DNA: TGTGCCAGCAGCATCGGACTAGCGGGCGTTAATGAGCAGTTCTTC

D gene: -
clone size: -
J gene: TRBJ1-1
V gene: TRBV6-6
CDR3 protein: CASSYSSQGGTEAFF
CDR3 DNA: TGTGCCAGCAGTTACTCGAGCCAGGGAGGGACTGAAGCTTTCTTT

D gene: TRBD1
clone size: -
J gene: TRBJ1-2
V gene: TRBV30
CDR3 protein: CAWRGQGGYTF
CDR3 DNA: TGTGCCTGGAGGGGACAGGGAGGCTACACCTTC

D gene: TRBD1
clone size: -
J gene: TRBJ1-2
V gene: TRBV18
CDR3 protein: CASSPPGQQSYGYTF
CDR3 DNA: TGTGCCAGCTCACCACCGGGACAGCAATCCTATGGCTACACCTTC

D gene: -
clone size: -
J gene: TRBJ1-2
V gene: TRBV6-1
CDR3 protein: CASSEVGGYRGYTF
CDR3 DNA: TGTGCCAGCAGTGAAGTGGGGGGATATCGTGGCTACACCTTC

D gene: -
clone size: few
J gene: TRBJ1-1
V gene: TRBV5-1
CDR3 protein: CASSLDVRMNTEAFF
CDR3 DNA: TGCGCCAGCAGCTTGGACGTGAGAATGAACACTGAAGCTTTCTTT

D gene: -
clone size: once
J gene: TRBJ1-2
V gene: TRBV19
CDR3 protein: CASSPMGGQGYGYTF
CDR3 DNA: TGTGCCAGTAGCCCCATGGGCGGCCAGGGGTATGGCTACACCTTC

D gene: -
clone size: -
J gene: TRBJ2-1
V gene: TRBV9
CDR3 protein: CASSDGGNEQFF
CDR3 DNA: TGTGCCAGCAGCGACGGGGGAAATGAGCAGTTCTTC

D gene: -
clone size: -
J gene: TRBJ1-5
V gene: TRBV5-6
CDR3 protein: CASSLVGVDQPQHF
CDR3 DNA: TGTGCCAGCAGCTTGGTAGGGGTGGATCAGCCCCAGCATTTT

D gene: TRBD2
clone size: -
J gene: TRBJ2-7
V gene: TRBV5-4
CDR3 protein: CASSLSGTVSYEQYF
CDR3 DNA: TGTGCCAGCAGCTTGAGCGGGACGGTTTCCTACGAGCAGTACTTC

D gene: TRBD2
clone size: -
J gene: TRBJ2-7
V gene: TRBV14
CDR3 protein: CASSATPGLGPYEQYF
CDR3 DNA: TGTGCCAGCAGCGCTACTCCGGGACTAGGGCCCTACGAGCAGTACTTC

D gene: TRBD1
clone size: once
J gene: TRBJ2-7
V gene: TRBV5-1
CDR3 protein: CASSPGTGREQYF
CDR3 DNA: TGCGCCAGCAGCCCAGGGACAGGGAGAGAGCAGTACTTC

D gene: TRBD1
clone size: -
J gene: TRBJ1-2
V gene: TRBV7-9
CDR3 protein: CSSSRDRDGYTF
CDR3 DNA: TGTTCCAGCAGCCGGGACAGGGATGGCTACACCTTC